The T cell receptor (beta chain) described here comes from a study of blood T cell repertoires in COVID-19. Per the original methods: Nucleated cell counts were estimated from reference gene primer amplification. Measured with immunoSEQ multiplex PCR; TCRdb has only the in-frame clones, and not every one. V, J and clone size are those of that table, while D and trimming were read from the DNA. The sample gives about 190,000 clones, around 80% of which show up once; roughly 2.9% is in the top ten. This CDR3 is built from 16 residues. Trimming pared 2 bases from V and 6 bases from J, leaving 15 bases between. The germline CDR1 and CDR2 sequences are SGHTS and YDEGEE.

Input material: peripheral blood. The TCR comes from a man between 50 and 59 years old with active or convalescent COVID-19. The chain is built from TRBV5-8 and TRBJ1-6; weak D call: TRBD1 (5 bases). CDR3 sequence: CASSFRWGETNSPLHF. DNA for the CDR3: TGTGCCAGCAGCTTTCGATGGGGGGAGACTAATTCACCCCTCCACTTT. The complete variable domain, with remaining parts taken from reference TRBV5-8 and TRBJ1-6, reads EAGVTQSPTHLIKTRGQQATLRCSPISGHTSVYWYQQALGLGLQFLLWYDEGEERNRGNFPPRFSGRQFPNYSSELNVNALELEDSALYLCASSFRWGETNSPLHFGNGTRLTVT.